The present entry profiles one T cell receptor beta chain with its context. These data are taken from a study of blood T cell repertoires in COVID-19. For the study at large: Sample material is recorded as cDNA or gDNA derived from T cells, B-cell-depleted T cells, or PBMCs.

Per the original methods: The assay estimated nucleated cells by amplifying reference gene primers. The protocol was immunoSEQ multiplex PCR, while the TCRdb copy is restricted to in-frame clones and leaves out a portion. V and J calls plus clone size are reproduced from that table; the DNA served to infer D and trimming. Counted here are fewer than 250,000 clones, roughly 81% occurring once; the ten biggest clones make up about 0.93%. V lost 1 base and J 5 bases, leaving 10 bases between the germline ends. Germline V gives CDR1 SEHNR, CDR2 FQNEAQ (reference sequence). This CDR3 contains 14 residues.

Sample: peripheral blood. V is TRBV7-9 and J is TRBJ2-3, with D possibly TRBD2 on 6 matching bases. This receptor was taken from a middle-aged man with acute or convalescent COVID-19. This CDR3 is CASSLGAGGDTQYF. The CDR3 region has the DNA TGTGCCAGCAGCTTAGGGGCCGGGGGAGATACGCAGTATTTT.